The source of this T cell receptor beta chain is a study of post-analysis software for immune sequencing data (dated by TCRdb to the mid-2010s). Regarding the study in general: Relapsing-remitting, secondary progressive and progressive-relapsing multiple sclerosis were recorded as disease courses, and subtype annotation was lacking for some patients. The multiple sclerosis patient repertoires were compared with roughly twelve previously published healthy control repertoires from donors aged about 6 to 26 years. A subset of samples was prepared in parallel using single-end sample barcoding, then pooled and co-amplified after Illumina adapter ligation.

Sequences SGHVS (CDR1) and FQNEAQ (CDR2) are obtained from the germline V gene. The cysteine opens and the phenylalanine closes a CDR3 of 16 amino acids. CDR3 DNA is the only sequence kept; it has 48 bases, read in frame from the first base. From V the trimming removes 4 bases and from J it removes 10 bases, while the gene matches leave 15 bases of the junction unaccounted for. The library was made by PCR. Sequenced using an Illumina HiSeq 2500. To reduce PCR and sequencing biases, unique molecular identifiers were incorporated into the TCR beta cDNA libraries. About 0.5 million cDNA molecules were obtained for every 1 to 10 million input T cells, so each molecule roughly corresponded to one T cell. The same protocol used for the earlier healthy control dataset was applied to prepare and sequence the patient libraries. Samples belonging to the same batch were prepared together, multiplexed and sequenced on a shared HiSeq lane. Turning to the authors' computational methods: Raw barcoded reads were processed with MIGEC, and single-read molecular identifier groups were discarded before consensus assembly and CDR3 extraction. VDJtools was used for post-analysis of the clonotype tables, and diversity was normalized by down-sampling every dataset to the size of the smallest sample. To correct batch-related cross-sample contamination, repertoire overlap clustering matched CDR3 amino acid sequences but not nucleotide sequences. The public reads were run again by TCRdb, first through fastp at Q25 and then through MiXCR, and only productive beta chains were kept. When rows share a CDR3 protein, they turn into one entry using the most common DNA and genes. TCRdb, not the authors, supplied the V and J calls. The sample has about 570,000 distinct CDR3 sequences on record, 30% to 40% of them singletons. The ten largest clones take up 4.5% to 7.5% of the sample.

Overall study results and their limits: Strong co-clustering of samples prepared in the same batch was shown by direct clustering with F measure, prompting a batch-effect correction. The control group was slightly older than the multiple sclerosis patient group. A handful of TRBV segments, including TRBV5-6, TRBV5-1 and TRBV20-1, were significantly more frequent in patients than controls. Significantly lower normalized Chao1 diversity was found in multiple sclerosis patients than in controls, suggesting substantial peripheral T-cell clonal expansion.

TCR beta repertoires were profiled from peripheral blood of about a dozen young patients with multiple sclerosis to demonstrate the VDJtools post-analysis software. The patients with multiple sclerosis were children and adolescents between roughly 6 and 17 years of age. With respect to this clonotype: Its binding antigen is unknown. Base qualities are not provided; no much larger clone lies one nucleotide away.

The source of this sequence is a girl aged 2-17 years with multiple sclerosis. Sequencing was carried out using blood. The chain links TRBV7-8 with TRBJ2-1, with TRBD1 identical over 8 junction bases. The CDR3 has the sequence CASSYLDRVEGYEQFF. The DNA sequence is given as TGTGCCAGCAGCTATTTGGACAGGGTTGAAGGATACGAGCAGTTCTTC.